Below, 22 T cell receptor beta chains from the same sample are listed, as sequenced in a study of shared clonotypes between healthy human individuals. Some clones are missing from TCRdb's copy, which holds only in-frame ones; the method was immunoSEQ multiplex PCR. Of about 2.3 million clones listed, around 92% are singletons. Input material: naive CD4+ T cells from PBMCs. The subset denotes: CD45RA+ positively selected. All receptors come from a man younger than 30 in good health. Some clones in this sample may be carry-over from other donors' samples.

The gene calls are TRBV5-1 and TRBJ2-1; unclear D gene. Trimming cost V 0 bases and J 0 bases, with 10 bases left between them. Per the germline V gene, CDR1 is SGHRS and CDR2 is YFSETQ. The CDR3 loop spans 16 amino acids. CDR3 DNA sequence: TGCGCCAGCAGCTTGGGTCTCAAAAGCTCCTACAATGAGCAGTTCTTC. Protein sequence: CASSLGLKSSYNEQFF. The entire variable domain, with the rest obtained from reference TRBV5-1 and TRBJ2-1, is as follows: KAGVTQTPRYLIKTRGQQVTLSCSPISGHRSVSWYQQTPGQGLQFLFEYFSETQRNKGNFPGRFSGRQFSNSRSEMNVSTLELGDSALYLCASSLGLKSSYNEQFFGPGTRLTVL.

About this clone: The sample has other DNA sequences that encode this CDR3 too. This chain joins TRBV9 and TRBJ1-3, with D perhaps TRBD1 (5 bases). V was pared by 0 bases and J by 4 bases, with 11 bases between. The germline CDR1 and CDR2 sequences are SGDLS and YYNGEE. CDR3 length equals 15 residues. The DNA for the CDR3 is TGTGCCAGCAGCGTAGTGGGGGGATCCGGAAACACCATATATTTT. Its translation is CASSVVGGSGNTIYF.

The V call is TRBV30, the J call TRBJ1-3, with unresolved D. V lost 2 bases and J lost 0, with 14 bases in between. The germline V gene has CDR1 GTSNPN and CDR2 SVGIG (reference sequence). The CDR3 loop spans 16 amino acids. The CDR3 coding sequence is TGTGCCTGGAGTAGAGGGTTGGCGATCTCTGGAAACACCATATATTTT. Its protein is CAWSRGLAISGNTIYF.

This chain connects TRBV25-1 to TRBJ1-4; D not resolved. CDR3 length: 14 amino acids. Trimming took off 4 bases at V and 7 bases at J, with 13 bases between the two ends. CDR1 is MGHDK and CDR2 is SYGVNS in the germline V gene. CDR3 DNA sequence: TGTGCCAGCAGTGTTGGGGTTCAAGGTGAAAAACTGTTTTTT. Amino acids: CASSVGVQGEKLFF.

The chain combines TRBV7-6 with TRBJ1-4; D is unresolved. The CDR3 has 14 amino acids. Trimming took 4 bases from V and 0 from J, leaving 6 bases between them. The germline gives CDR1 SGHVS, CDR2 FNYEAQ. CDR3 region: CASSYSSTNEKLFF. CDR3 sequence (DNA): TGTGCCAGCAGCTACAGCTCAACTAATGAAAAACTGTTTTTT.

CDR3 DNA: TGTGCCAGCAGCTCAAACCCCGGTCGCCAGGCAAGTGGCTACACCTTC. Encoded protein: CASSSNPGRQASGYTF. The V and J genes are TRBV7-9 and TRBJ1-2; no firm D call. The germline V and J ends were trimmed by 4 bases and 7 bases, with 22 bases remaining between them. CDR3 length: 16 residues. Germline-derived CDR1 and CDR2 are SEHNR and FQNEAQ (reference sequence).

The chain links TRBV10-1 to TRBJ1-2, with TRBD1 as a possible D gene (6 bases). V dropped 2 bases and J dropped 9 bases, with 16 bases sitting between them. The CDR3 extends over 14 amino acids. The germline gives CDR1 WNHNN, CDR2 SYGVQD (reference sequence). The CDR3 sequence: CASSEGGGQERYTF. The CDR3 bases are TGCGCCAGCAGTGAGGGGGGGGGCCAGGAGCGCTACACCTTC.

The chain joins TRBV6-5 to TRBJ2-7, with D uncertain. The CDR3 consists of 14 residues. V lost 6 bases, J lost 7 bases, and 19 bases lay in between. Germline-derived CDR1 and CDR2 are MNHEY and SVGAGI. This CDR3 reads CASRTGQAKREQYF. The CDR3 nucleotides are TGTGCCAGCAGAACCGGGCAGGCGAAAAGGGAGCAGTACTTC.

V is TRBV2 and J is TRBJ2-1; no clear D gene. The V gene lost 7 bases and the J gene lost 5 bases, with 12 bases spanning the gap. The germline CDR1 and CDR2 sequences are SNHLY and FYNNEI. This CDR3 has 13 residues. The CDR3 DNA sequence: TGTGCCAGCACCAACGAAGTAGACAATGAGCAGTTCTTC. Translating it yields CASTNEVDNEQFF.

The rearrangement links TRBV7-3 to TRBJ2-1, with TRBD1 matching 12 bases. Germline V CDR1 and CDR2: SGHTA, FQGTGA. The CDR3 is 15 amino acids. V dropped 5 bases and J dropped 9; count of bases not matched to a gene: 8. The CDR3 region is CASSPGQGAHGEQFF. The DNA for the CDR3 is TGTGCCAGCAGCCCGGGACAGGGGGCGCATGGTGAGCAGTTCTTC.

This rearrangement joins TRBV28 to TRBJ1-5; D unclear. The CDR3 length is 12 residues. CDR1 MDHEN and CDR2 SYDVKM come from the germline V gene. Trimming left V 6 bases short and J 5 bases short, with 8 bases between. This CDR3 is CASRSTDQPQHF. CDR3 DNA sequence: TGTGCCAGCAGGTCCACTGATCAGCCCCAGCATTTT.

The CDR3 spells CASSVGGRQGADTQYF. In DNA form, the CDR3 reads TGTGCCAGCAGCGTAGGTGGGAGACAGGGGGCAGATACGCAGTATTTT. The chain joins TRBV9 to TRBJ2-3; 9 bases fit TRBD1. Germline values: CDR1 SGDLS, CDR2 YYNGEE. The CDR3 length is 16 residues. The J segment lost 4 bases and the V segment lost 0 bases, leaving 6 bases of the junction unmatched.

On this clone: Its ends do not fully match the called genes, so a read error is possible. CDR3 DNA sequence: TGTGCCAGCAGCTCACAGGGGGGAGCCGAAAACATTCAGTACTTC. It specifies CASSSQGGAENIQYF. The V gene is TRBV7-9, the J gene TRBJ2-4; 8 bases match TRBD1. The germline gives CDR1 SEHNR, CDR2 FQNEAQ (reference sequence). The CDR3 is 15 residues long.

The V call is TRBV5-6, the J call TRBJ1-4, with 8 bases lining up with TRBD1. The trim removed 2 bases at V and 0 bases at J, leaving 6 bases unmatched. The CDR3 spans 17 residues. In germline, CDR1 is SGHDT, CDR2 YYEEEE. CDR3 DNA: TGTGCCAGCAGCTTTTGGACAGGGCGATCAACTAATGAAAAACTGTTTTTT. It is translated as CASSFWTGRSTNEKLFF.

This chain uses TRBV6-5 with TRBJ2-2; D is undetermined. Deletions cut 6 bases from V and 6 bases from J, with 8 bases between. Germline V gene sequence: CDR1 MNHEY, CDR2 SVGAGI. The CDR3 covers 12 residues. The CDR3 region has the DNA TGTGCCAGCAGCTGGCTGTCCGGGGAGCTGTTTTTT. This translates into CASSWLSGELFF.

The genes are TRBV18 and TRBJ1-2; 7 bases line up with TRBD1. This CDR3 contains 16 residues. Trimming at V came to 0 bases and at J to 2 bases, leaving 6 bases not matched to a gene. In germline, CDR1 is KGHSH, CDR2 LQKENI. The DNA of the CDR3 is TGTGCCAGCTCACCACCGCCCGGAGGGGGCAACTATGGCTACACCTTC. It specifies CASSPPPGGGNYGYTF.

This sequence joins TRBV28 and TRBJ2-1; TRBD1 might be the D (6 bases). V lost 4 bases to trimming and J lost 7 bases, with 20 bases between them. The CDR3 has 16 amino acids. Germline V gene lookup returns CDR1 MDHEN and CDR2 SYDVKM. The CDR3 is CASSSRRGPGGNEQFF. Here the CDR3 DNA reads TGTGCCAGCAGTTCGCGCAGGGGTCCCGGCGGGAATGAGCAGTTCTTC.

The chain recombines TRBV7-8 with TRBJ2-7, with TRBD2 as a possible D gene (5 bases). The CDR3 totals 15 residues. V was shortened by 2 bases and J by 4 bases, with 15 bases between the two germline ends. Germline values: CDR1 SGHVS, CDR2 FQNEAQ. The CDR3 protein is CASSLSLALQYEQYF. The DNA for the CDR3 is TGTGCCAGCAGCTTATCCCTAGCACTCCAATACGAGCAGTACTTC.

V usage is TRBV7-2 and J usage is TRBJ2-3; maybe TRBD2 (7 bases). CDR1 is SGHTA, CDR2 FQGNSA, per germline. The CDR3 extends over 15 amino acids. V gave up 1 base and J gave up 8 bases, with 16 bases separating them. The CDR3 DNA sequence: TGTGCCAGCAGCTTAGGGCCGGGGGGCACGGGTACGCAGTATTTT. Its protein is CASSLGPGGTGTQYF.

The V gene is TRBV10-1, the J gene TRBJ2-2; 7 bases match TRBD1. V trimming: 5 bases; J trimming: 4 bases; junction bases outside the gene matches: 4. This CDR3 is built from 14 residues. Germline V gives CDR1 WNHNN, CDR2 SYGVQD (reference sequence). The CDR3 region is CASSMDRFTGELFF. CDR3 nucleotides: TGCGCCAGCAGTATGGACAGGTTCACCGGGGAGCTGTTTTTT.

The genes are TRBV7-2 and TRBJ2-7; 10 nucleotides line up with TRBD2. J gave up 0 bases and V 11 bases, and 10 bases lay outside the gene matches. CDR3 size: 15 residues. Germline V gives CDR1 SGHTA, CDR2 FQGNSA. The DNA for the CDR3 is TGTGCCTCCCAACGTACTAGCGGGGACTCCTACGAGCAGTACTTC. It is translated as CASQRTSGDSYEQYF.

The V call is TRBV7-2, the J call TRBJ2-2; D unclear. The germline V gene has CDR1 SGHTA and CDR2 FQGNSA. The CDR3 contains 13 residues. With 2 bases removed from V and 5 bases from J, the gap between germline ends came to 6 bases. CDR3 region: CASSLRETGELFF. CDR3 DNA: TGTGCCAGCAGCTTAAGGGAAACCGGGGAGCTGTTTTTT.